This TCR beta chain stems from a study of OX40 agonist ivuxolimab in advanced cancers. This CDR3 has 14 residues. V gave up 1 base and J gave up 0 bases, with 6 bases separating them. Germline-derived CDR1 and CDR2 are SGHRS and YFSETQ. Assay used: immunoSEQ multiplex PCR; TCRdb lists only in-frame clones, some missing. The sample lists roughly 73,000 clones, roughly 83% occurring once. The chain uses TRBV5-1 and TRBJ2-3, with D maybe TRBD1 (5 bases). The TCR sequence derives from an adult with an advanced solid tumor such as melanoma, head and neck, liver or kidney cancer. The sample in question was CD4+ or CD8+ T cells sorted from blood, obtained in a trial of the OX40 agonist ivuxolimab. The DNA for the CDR3 is TGCGCCAGCAGCTTGTACAGGAGCACAGATACGCAGTATTTT. Translating gives CASSLYRSTDTQYF.